This TCR beta chain was identified in a study of T cell clones after liver transplantation (dated by TCRdb to about 2019). Notes on the research overall: The samples were obtained from ITN030ST, a randomized trial that attempted immunosuppression withdrawal within 2 years after liver transplantation. Three of the eight recipients were HCV-positive; the others were transplanted for non-autoimmune, non-viral indications. Third party-reactive TCRbeta sequences from pre-transplant MLRs were also identified as an antigen-independent comparator for donor-reactive sequences. Tolerance was defined as complete withdrawal of immunosuppression for at least one year without a rise in liver enzymes beyond twice the upper limit of normal. The subjects received no induction therapy and were kept on standard immunosuppression until randomization at 12-24 months post-transplant. Donor-reactive T cell clones were identified using TCRbeta sequencing after a pre-transplant mixed lymphocyte reaction and were then followed in post-transplant blood. Blood samples were collected pre-transplant, then pre-randomization ahead of withdrawal, and finally post-randomization once withdrawal had either been completed or failed. Of the 8 liver transplant recipients making up the studied cohort, 3 were classified as tolerant and 5 as non-tolerant.

Points on this clone: The antigen it binds to is not known. No base-level quality is on record; no much larger clone is a single base apart.

Its CDR3 holds 12 amino acids, cysteine through phenylalanine. Here the CDR3 DNA is all that survives: 36 bases in frame from base 1. As encoded in the germline V gene, CDR1 is SGHRS while CDR2 is YFSETQ. At the junction V is shortened by 1 base and J by 6 bases, with 7 bases in between. High-throughput TCRbeta CDR3 sequencing of frozen genomic DNA was performed by immunoSEQ, including PCR amplification, mapping, bias correction and internal controls. The study's own analysis went as follows. Only productive rearrangements were retained, and each unique TCRbeta sequence was defined by its CDR3 nucleotide sequence together with its V and J gene. Donor-reactive sequences required at least 5-fold expansion in CFSE-low cells versus unstimulated pre-transplant cells and at least 0.01% frequency. Per-subject minimum frequency thresholds, based on the lowest-template unstimulated sample, ensured at least 90% detection power. Repertoire turnover was measured by Jensen-Shannon divergence between the top 1000 TCRbeta sequences post- and pre-transplant. Changes in detection of donor-reactive sequences were tested with two-sided Fisher's exact tests. Not all clones reach the TCRdb copy of this immuneACCESS table, which keeps in-frame sequences only. Checked studies attribute under half of the gap to unresolved V genes and leave the rest unexplained. The V and J calls and the clone size are those of that table, but D and trimming were determined from the DNA. This sample lists approximately 19,000 clones; approximately 80% were detected once. The ten largest account for approximately 32% of the sample.

The study at large found these results: Low numbers of available donor cells limited the measurable donor-reactive repertoire in two subjects. Conclusions were preliminary, limited by small, heterogeneous patient numbers and non-standardized post-transplant time points. In most of the 8 subjects, regardless of tolerance or HCV status, circulating donor-reactive CD4 TCRbeta sequences dropped significantly post-transplant. Donor-reactive sequences decreased more than third party-reactive sequences, which suggests partial antigen-specific deletion that was not related to withdrawal success. Because allograft tissue specimens were not available, migration of donor-reactive T cells into the graft, rather than deletion, may have occurred. When repertoire turnover was taken into account, detection of donor-reactive sequences was significantly reduced in 7 of 8 subjects for CD4 and in 8 of 8 subjects for CD8.

Thawed unstimulated PBMCs were stained for CD3, CD4 and CD8 and FACS-sorted into CD3+CD4+ and CD3+CD8+ populations. Randomization to immunosuppression withdrawal applied to every one of the 8 studied subjects. Genomic DNA was isolated with the Qiagen DNeasy Blood and Tissue Kit. This TCR was sampled from a human patient who received a liver transplant. After a transplant, not all T cells may be the patient's own; some may come from the graft donor. Recombination joined TRBV5-1 with TRBJ1-1; no D segment can be confidently identified. The sample was CD8+ T cells from blood, taken around 50 months after liver transplant. The DNA is as follows: TGCGCCAGCAGCTTGAATGGGCCTGAAGCTTTCTTT. The resulting protein is CASSLNGPEAFF.